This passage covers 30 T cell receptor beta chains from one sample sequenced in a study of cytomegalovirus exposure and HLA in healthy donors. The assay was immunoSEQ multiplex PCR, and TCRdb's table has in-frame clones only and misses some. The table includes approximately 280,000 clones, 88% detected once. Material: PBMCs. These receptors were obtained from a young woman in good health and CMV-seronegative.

CDR3 sequence: CAITRSESNYGYTF. The CDR3 nucleotides are TGTGCCATCACCCGGAGCGAAAGTAACTATGGCTACACCTTC. The rearrangement links TRBV10-3 to TRBJ1-2; D unresolved. The V and J ends lost 7 bases and 1 base respectively, with 13 bases between them. This CDR3 has 14 residues. CDR1 is ENHRY and CDR2 is SYGVKD in the germline V gene.

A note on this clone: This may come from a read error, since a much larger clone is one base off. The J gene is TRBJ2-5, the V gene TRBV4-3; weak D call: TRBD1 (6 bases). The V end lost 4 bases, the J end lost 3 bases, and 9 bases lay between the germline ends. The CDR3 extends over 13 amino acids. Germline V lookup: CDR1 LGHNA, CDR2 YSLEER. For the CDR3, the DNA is TGCGCCAGCAGCCCCCGGACAGAAGAGACCCAGTACTTC. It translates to CASSPRTEETQYF.

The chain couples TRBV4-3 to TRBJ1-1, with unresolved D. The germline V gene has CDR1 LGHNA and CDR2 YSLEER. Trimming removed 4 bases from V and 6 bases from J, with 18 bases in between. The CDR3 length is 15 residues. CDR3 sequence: CASSPGRAGRPEAFF. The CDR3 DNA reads TGCGCCAGCAGCCCGGGGAGGGCCGGTAGACCTGAAGCTTTCTTT.

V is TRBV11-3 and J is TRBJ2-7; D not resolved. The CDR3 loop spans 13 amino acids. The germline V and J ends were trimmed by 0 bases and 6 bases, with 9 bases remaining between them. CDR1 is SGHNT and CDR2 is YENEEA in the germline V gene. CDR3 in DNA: TGTGCCAGCAGCTTAGAAGAGTCGTCCGAGCAGTACTTC. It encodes CASSLEESSEQYF.

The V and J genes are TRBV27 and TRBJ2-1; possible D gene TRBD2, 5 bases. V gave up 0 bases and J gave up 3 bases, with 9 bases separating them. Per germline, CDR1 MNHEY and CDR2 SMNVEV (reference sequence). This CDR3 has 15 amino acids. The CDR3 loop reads CASSLSEALYNEQFF. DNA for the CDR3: TGTGCCAGCAGTTTATCGGAGGCCCTCTACAATGAGCAGTTCTTC.

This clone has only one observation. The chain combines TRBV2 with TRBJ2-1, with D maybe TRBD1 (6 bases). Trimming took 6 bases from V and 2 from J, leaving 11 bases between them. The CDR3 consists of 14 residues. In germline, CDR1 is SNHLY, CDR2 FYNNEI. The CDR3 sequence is CASRQGPTYNEQFF. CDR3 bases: TGTGCCAGCAGACAGGGACCCACCTACAATGAGCAGTTCTTC.

CDR3: CASSTRMGRGLNTGELFF. Written as DNA, the CDR3 is TGTGCCAGTAGTACCCGAATGGGCAGGGGTTTGAACACCGGGGAGCTGTTTTTT. The chain recombines TRBV19 with TRBJ2-2; a weak D match, TRBD1 (6 bases). V lost 4 bases and J lost 1, with 19 bases in between. Germline CDR1 LNHDA, CDR2 SQIVND (reference sequence). This CDR3 has 18 residues.

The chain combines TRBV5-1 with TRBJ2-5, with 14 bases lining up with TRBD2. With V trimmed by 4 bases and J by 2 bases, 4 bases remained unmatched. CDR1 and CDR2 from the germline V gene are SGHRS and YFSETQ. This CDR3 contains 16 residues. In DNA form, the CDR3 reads TGCGCCAGCAGCACCCGACTAGCGGGAGGGCAAGAGACCCAGTACTTC. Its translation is CASSTRLAGGQETQYF.

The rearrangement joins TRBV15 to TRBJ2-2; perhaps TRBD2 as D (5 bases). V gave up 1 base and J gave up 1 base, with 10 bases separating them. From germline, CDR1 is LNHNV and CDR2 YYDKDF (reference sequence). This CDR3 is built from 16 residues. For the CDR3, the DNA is TGTGCCACCAGCAGAGGGGCTAGCCGGAACACCGGGGAGCTGTTTTTT. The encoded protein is CATSRGASRNTGELFF.

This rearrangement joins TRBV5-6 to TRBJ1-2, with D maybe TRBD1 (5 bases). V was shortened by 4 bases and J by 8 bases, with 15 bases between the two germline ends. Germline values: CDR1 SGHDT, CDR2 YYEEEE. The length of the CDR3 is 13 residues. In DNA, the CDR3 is TGTGCCAGCAGCCAGGGAAATTTTGAAGGCTACACCTTC. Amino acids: CASSQGNFEGYTF.

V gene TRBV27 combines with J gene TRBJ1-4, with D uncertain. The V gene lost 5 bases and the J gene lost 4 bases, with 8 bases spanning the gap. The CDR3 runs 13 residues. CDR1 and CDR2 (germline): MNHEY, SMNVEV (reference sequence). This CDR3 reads CASSLPDNEKLFF. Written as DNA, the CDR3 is TGTGCCAGCAGTCTCCCAGATAATGAAAAACTGTTTTTT.

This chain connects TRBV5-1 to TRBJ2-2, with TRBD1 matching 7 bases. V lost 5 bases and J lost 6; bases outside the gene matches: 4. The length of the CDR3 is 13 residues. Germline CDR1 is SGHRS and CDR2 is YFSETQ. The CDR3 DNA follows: TGCGCCAGCAGTCAAACAGGGGCCGGGGAGCTGTTTTTT. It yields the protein CASSQTGAGELFF.

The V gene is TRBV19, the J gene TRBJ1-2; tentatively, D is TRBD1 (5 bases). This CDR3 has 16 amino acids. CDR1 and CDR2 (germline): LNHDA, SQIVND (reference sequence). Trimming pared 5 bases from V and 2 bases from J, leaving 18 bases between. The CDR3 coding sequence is TGTGCCAGTAGTCGGTTGGCGACAGATTTAAACTATGGCTACACCTTC. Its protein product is CASSRLATDLNYGYTF.

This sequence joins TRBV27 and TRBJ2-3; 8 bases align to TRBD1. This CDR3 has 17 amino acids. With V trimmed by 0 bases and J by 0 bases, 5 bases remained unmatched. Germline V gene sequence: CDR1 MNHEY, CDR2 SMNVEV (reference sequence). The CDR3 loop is CASSLSGDRSSTDTQYF. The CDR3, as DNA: TGTGCCAGCAGTTTATCGGGGGACAGGTCTAGCACAGATACGCAGTATTTT.

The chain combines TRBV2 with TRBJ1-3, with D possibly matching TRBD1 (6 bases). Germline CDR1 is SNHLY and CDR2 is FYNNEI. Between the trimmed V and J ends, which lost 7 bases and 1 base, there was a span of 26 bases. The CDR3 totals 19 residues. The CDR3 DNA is TGTGCCAGCAAATCAAGAAGAAGAAGACAGGACGGTTCTGGAAACACCATATATTTT. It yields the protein CASKSRRRRQDGSGNTIYF.

The CDR3 region is CASSQEGLSTGDTQYF. The CDR3 DNA reads as TGCGCCAGCAGCCAAGAGGGACTATCTACGGGAGATACGCAGTATTTT. The chain recombines TRBV4-3 with TRBJ2-3; TRBD2 matches 7 bases. Germline lookup yields CDR1 LGHNA and CDR2 YSLEER. The CDR3 runs 16 residues. Trimming cost V 0 bases and J 5 bases; bases outside gene matches: 8.

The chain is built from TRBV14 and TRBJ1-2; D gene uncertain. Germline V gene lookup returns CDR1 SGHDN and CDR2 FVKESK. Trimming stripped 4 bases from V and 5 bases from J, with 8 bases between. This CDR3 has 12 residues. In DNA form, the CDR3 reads TGTGCCAGCAGCCCGGGATCGTATGGCTACACCTTC. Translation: CASSPGSYGYTF. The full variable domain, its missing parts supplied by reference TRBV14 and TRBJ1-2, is EAGVTQFPSHSVIEKGQTVTLRCDPISGHDNLYWYRRVMGKEIKFLLHFVKESKQDESGMPNNRFLAERTGGTYSTLKVQPAELEDSGVYFCASSPGSYGYTFGSGTRLTVV.

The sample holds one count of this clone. DNA for the CDR3: TGTGCCAGCAGTCTTCCGACAGGGACTGGAAACACCATATATTTT. It translates to CASSLPTGTGNTIYF. The chain joins TRBV28 to TRBJ1-3, with TRBD1 identical over 7 bases. The CDR3 has 15 residues. V lost 5 bases, J lost 2 bases, and 6 bases stayed unmatched. Germline CDR1 MDHEN, CDR2 SYDVKM.

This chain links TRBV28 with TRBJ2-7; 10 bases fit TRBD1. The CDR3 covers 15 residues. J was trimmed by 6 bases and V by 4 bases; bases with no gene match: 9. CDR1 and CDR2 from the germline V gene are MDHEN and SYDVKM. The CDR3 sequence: CASSYPKTGGFEQYF. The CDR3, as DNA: TGTGCCAGCAGTTACCCTAAGACAGGGGGCTTCGAGCAGTACTTC.

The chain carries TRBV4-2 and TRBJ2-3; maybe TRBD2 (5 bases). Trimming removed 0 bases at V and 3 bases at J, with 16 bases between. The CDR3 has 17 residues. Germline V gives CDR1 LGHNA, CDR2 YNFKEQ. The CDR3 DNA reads TGTGCCAGCAGCCAAGATGAAGCTAGCAGCTGGACAGATACGCAGTATTTT. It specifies CASSQDEASSWTDTQYF.

The CDR3 spells CASSLNPGGDYEQYF. The CDR3 DNA reads as TGTGCCAGCAGCTTGAATCCAGGGGGCGATTACGAGCAGTACTTC. The chain carries TRBV5-6 and TRBJ2-7; 8 positions match TRBD1. Germline CDR1 is SGHDT and CDR2 is YYEEEE. Trimming at V came to 1 base and at J to 4 bases, leaving 7 bases not matched to a gene. This CDR3 is built from 15 residues.

The CDR3 DNA sequence: TGTGCCAGCAGCATGAAGACAGGGGCGAACACTGAAGCTTTCTTT. It encodes CASSMKTGANTEAFF. The chain employs TRBV5-4 and TRBJ1-1; TRBD1 matches at 8 bases. V shed 4 bases and J 1 base; nucleotides not matched to a gene: 6. Germline values: CDR1 SGHNT, CDR2 YYREEE (reference sequence). This CDR3 is built from 15 residues.

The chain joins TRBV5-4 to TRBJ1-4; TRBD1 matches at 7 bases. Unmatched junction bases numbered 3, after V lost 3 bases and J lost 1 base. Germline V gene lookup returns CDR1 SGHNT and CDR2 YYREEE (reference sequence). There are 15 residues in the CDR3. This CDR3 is CASSSGTVTNEKLFF. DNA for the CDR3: TGTGCCAGCAGCTCTGGGACAGTAACTAATGAAAAACTGTTTTTT. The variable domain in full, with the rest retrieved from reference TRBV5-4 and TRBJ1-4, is ETGVTQSPTHLIKTRGQQVTLRCSSQSGHNTVSWYQQALGQGPQFIFQYYREEENGRGNFPPRFSGLQFPNYSSELNVNALELDDSALYLCASSSGTVTNEKLFFGSGTQLSVL.

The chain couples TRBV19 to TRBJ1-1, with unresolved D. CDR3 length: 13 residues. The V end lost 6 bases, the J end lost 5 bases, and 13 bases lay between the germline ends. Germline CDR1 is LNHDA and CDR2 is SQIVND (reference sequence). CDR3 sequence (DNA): TGTGCCAGTAGGGCATCGAGAGGAACTGAAGCTTTCTTT. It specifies CASRASRGTEAFF.

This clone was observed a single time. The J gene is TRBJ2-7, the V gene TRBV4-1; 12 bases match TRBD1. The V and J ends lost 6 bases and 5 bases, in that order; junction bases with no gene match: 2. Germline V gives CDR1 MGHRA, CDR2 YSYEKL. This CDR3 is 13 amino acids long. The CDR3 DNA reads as TGCGCCAGCAGAGGGACAGGGGGCCACGAGCAGTACTTC. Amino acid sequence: CASRGTGGHEQYF.

The chain's CDR3 is CASSEHPQNTGELFF. The CDR3 nucleotides read TGTGCCAGCAGTGAACATCCCCAAAACACCGGGGAGCTGTTTTTT. The rearrangement joins TRBV6-1 to TRBJ2-2; D gene uncertain. Germline CDR1 MNHNS, CDR2 SASEGT. This CDR3 contains 15 residues. V lost 2 bases, J lost 2 bases, and 9 bases lay in between.

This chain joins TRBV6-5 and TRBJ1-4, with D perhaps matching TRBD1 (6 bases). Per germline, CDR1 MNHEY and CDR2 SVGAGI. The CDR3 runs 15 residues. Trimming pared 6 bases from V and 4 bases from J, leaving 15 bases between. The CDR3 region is CASSLRTASNEKLFF. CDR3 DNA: TGTGCCAGCAGCCTAAGGACAGCAAGTAATGAAAAACTGTTTTTT.

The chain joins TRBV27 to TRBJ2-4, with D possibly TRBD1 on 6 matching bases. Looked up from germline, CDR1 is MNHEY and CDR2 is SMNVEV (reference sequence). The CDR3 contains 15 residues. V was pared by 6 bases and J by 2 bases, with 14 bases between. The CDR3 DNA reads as TGTGCCAGCAGCGCAGGGGACGGGACCAAAAACATTCAGTACTTC. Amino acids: CASSAGDGTKNIQYF.

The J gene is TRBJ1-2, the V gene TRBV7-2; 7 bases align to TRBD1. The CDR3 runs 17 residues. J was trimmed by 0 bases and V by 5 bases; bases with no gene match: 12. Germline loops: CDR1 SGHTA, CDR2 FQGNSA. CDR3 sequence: CASSETGYWSPNYGYTF. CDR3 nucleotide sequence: TGTGCCAGCAGCGAGACAGGGTATTGGTCCCCTAACTATGGCTACACCTTC.

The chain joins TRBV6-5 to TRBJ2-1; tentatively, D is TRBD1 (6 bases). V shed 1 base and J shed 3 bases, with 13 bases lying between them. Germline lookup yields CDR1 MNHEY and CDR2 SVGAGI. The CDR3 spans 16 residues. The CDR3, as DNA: TGTGCCAGCAGTTACTTCACAGGGTCTGGCTACAATGAGCAGTTCTTC. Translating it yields CASSYFTGSGYNEQFF.